The T cell receptor (beta chain) under discussion was sequenced for a study of blood T cell repertoires in COVID-19 (dated by TCRdb to 2018 to 2021). Regarding the research as a whole: The collaborator samples originated in the United States, Italy and Spain and spanned the acute and convalescent phases of COVID-19. The prospective study material was composed of cDNA or gDNA derived from T cells, B-cell-depleted T cells, or PBMCs. The dataset comprised deeply sampled blood TCRbeta repertoires from subjects exposed to, actively infected with, or recovered from COVID-19. The repertoires were released in a freely available public database meant as a resource for research on the immune response to SARS-CoV-2. Samples were obtained from the ongoing ImmuneRACE study (first 160 participants) and from about 1,300 subjects provided by 6 global collaborators. A de-identified subject ID, COVID-19 status, age in years and sex were almost always included in the sample metadata. HLA class I and class II types, where available, came from metadata supplied by the sample provider rather than from assay-based typing. Broader findings and caveats from the paper: The amount of clinical and demographic metadata varied by source and participant and was provided uncurated.

TCRbeta CDR3 regions were amplified from genomic DNA by means of the immunoSEQ Assay, a bias-controlled multiplex PCR. Regarding the original processing steps: Nucleated cell counts per sample were estimated from amplification of reference gene primers within the assay. To quantify the absolute abundance of each unique TCRbeta CDR3 rearrangement, sequence reads were collapsed and filtered. For each sample, productive Simpson clonality was calculated as the square root of Simpson's diversity index across productive rearrangements. Not all clones reach the TCRdb copy of this immuneACCESS table, which keeps in-frame sequences only. Checked studies attribute under half of the gap to unresolved V genes and leave the rest unexplained. D and trimming come from the DNA, and the V and J calls and clone size come from that table. The sample has 200,000 or so clones on record, roughly 84% of them singletons. The top ten clones comprise around 7% of the sample.

Participants in the prospective study were aged roughly 18 to 95 years, lived in under 30 United States geographic areas, and enrolled through a virtual design. In the prospective study, participants were assigned to cohorts based on the clinical history participants reported in a screening survey and a study questionnaire. Recovered participants in ImmuneRACE Cohort 3 were defined as having two consecutive negative NP/OP PCR tests, clearance from a healthcare professional, or resolution of symptoms. In the prospective study, mobile phlebotomists collected whole blood, serum and a nasopharyngeal or oropharyngeal swab from each participant. Participants in the prospective study had the option to provide additional blood draws and questionnaires over an approximately two-month period. Before DNA extraction, blood samples from the prospective study were shipped at room temperature or frozen. V was cut back by 1 base and J by 1 base, leaving a gap of 11 bases between them. The CDR3, cysteine through phenylalanine, is 16 amino acids long. Left in the record is the CDR3 DNA by itself, 48 bases read in frame from the first base. Via the germline V gene (reference sequence), CDR1 is SEHNR and CDR2 FQNEAQ.

A word on this clone: Its target antigen remains unknown. No quality values exist for individual bases; no much larger clone is one base distant.

The TCR sequence derives from a middle-aged man who had recovered from COVID-19. Recombination connected TRBV7-9 to TRBJ1-5; a tentative D call is TRBD1 (5 bases match). Specimen: PBMCs or T cells enriched from blood (not recorded which). The CDR3 sequence is CASSLGGGSSNQPQHF. The sequence in DNA is TGTGCCAGCAGCTTAGGCGGGGGGTCAAGCAATCAGCCCCAGCATTTT. With the rest looked up from the reference TRBV7-9 and TRBJ1-5 genes rather than sequenced, the full variable domain is DTGVSQNPRHKITKRGQNVTFRCDPISEHNRLYWYRQTLGQGPEFLTYFQNEAQLEKSRLLSDRFSAERPKGSFSTLEIQRTEQGDSAMYLCASSLGGGSSNQPQHFGDGTRLSIL.